The 13 T cell receptor beta chains presented below share a single source sample, sequenced in a study of blood T cell repertoires in COVID-19. Clones were sequenced by immunoSEQ multiplex PCR, and TCRdb holds only the in-frame ones, with some missing. Of roughly 78,000 clones in the sample, around 89% are singletons; the top ten hold around 0.6%. What was sequenced was peripheral blood. The receptors here all came from a man aged 55 to 70 with acute or convalescent COVID-19.

The chain employs TRBV19 and TRBJ1-1; D remains ambiguous. Germline V gene sequence: CDR1 LNHDA, CDR2 SQIVND (reference sequence). The V end lost 1 base, the J end lost 10 bases, and 10 bases lay between the germline ends. CDR3 size: 12 residues. The CDR3 spells CASSIAPAAAFF. CDR3 DNA sequence: TGTGCCAGTAGTATAGCACCGGCGGCAGCTTTCTTT.

The table lists this clone with a count of one. The V gene is TRBV2, the J gene TRBJ2-5; 7 bases are a match to TRBD2. With V trimmed by 2 bases and J by 5 bases, 5 bases remained unmatched. The CDR3 contains 14 residues. Germline V lookup: CDR1 SNHLY, CDR2 FYNNEI. The CDR3 loop reads CASSELWGGETQYF. CDR3 nucleotides: TGTGCCAGCAGTGAACTGTGGGGAGGGGAGACCCAGTACTTC.

This clone was observed a single time. The chain combines TRBV23-1 with TRBJ1-5; 10 bases agree with TRBD1. TRBV23-1 is recorded as an ORF, its role being uncertain. The CDR3 totals 21 residues. V shed 0 bases and J 5 bases; nucleotides not matched to a gene: 19. CDR3 nucleotides: TGCGCCAGCAGTCAATCTTTCGGGGTGTCCGGGGACAGGGGTTTTCATCAGCCCCAGCATTTT. It specifies CASSQSFGVSGDRGFHQPQHF.

The genes are TRBV29-1 and TRBJ1-1, with 8 bases matching TRBD1. The CDR3 totals 13 residues. Germline-derived CDR1 and CDR2 are SQVTM and ANQGSEA. V was clipped by 7 bases and J by 2 bases; unmatched bases: 6. CDR3 amino acids: CSANRGGNTEAFF. The CDR3 DNA follows: TGCAGCGCTAACAGGGGGGGTAACACTGAAGCTTTCTTT.

The V gene is TRBV27, the J gene TRBJ2-7; maybe TRBD1 (6 bases). There are 17 residues in the CDR3. Germline V gives CDR1 MNHEY, CDR2 SMNVEV (reference sequence). V dropped 4 bases and J dropped 2 bases, with 21 bases sitting between them. Written as DNA, the CDR3 is TGTGCCAGCAGTTCCCTCGAAACCGGGACACGGACCTACGAGCAGTACTTC. Translated, it gives CASSSLETGTRTYEQYF.

V and J are TRBV6-2 or TRBV6-3 and TRBJ2-3; D might be TRBD2 (7 bases). From germline, CDR1 is MNHEY and CDR2 SVGEGT. CDR3 length equals 18 residues. V was clipped by 4 bases and J by 2 bases, with 22 bases between them. Here the CDR3 reads CASSSQPLLGGATDTQYF. The CDR3 DNA follows: TGTGCCAGCAGTTCCCAACCCTTACTAGGGGGGGCCACAGATACGCAGTATTTT.

This chain links TRBV5-1 with TRBJ1-2, with 7 bases lining up with TRBD1. The CDR3 extends over 14 amino acids. The germline V gene encodes CDR1 SGHRS and CDR2 YFSETQ. V was clipped by 5 bases and J by 4 bases; unmatched bases: 8. CDR3 in DNA: TGCGCCAGCAGACGGGACAGAAACCTCTATGGCTACACCTTC. It specifies CASRRDRNLYGYTF.

This clone was seen a single time. V gene TRBV5-1 combines with J gene TRBJ2-7, with 13 positions matching TRBD2. Trimming cost V 0 bases and J 4 bases; bases outside gene matches: 1. This CDR3 spans 15 amino acids. Germline CDR1 reads SGHRS; CDR2 reads YFSETQ. The CDR3 sequence: CASSLGTSGSYEQYF. The CDR3 DNA reads TGCGCCAGCAGCTTGGGGACTAGCGGGAGTTACGAGCAGTACTTC.

This CDR3 reads CASSPTTGATEEQYF. The CDR3 bases are TGTGCCAGCAGTCCCACGACAGGGGCTACGGAAGAGCAGTACTTC. This chain connects TRBV7-7 to TRBJ2-7, with 8 bases matching TRBD1. The trim removed 6 bases at V and 7 bases at J, leaving 14 bases unmatched. CDR1 and CDR2 from the germline V gene are SSHAT and FNYEAQ (reference sequence). The CDR3 spans 15 residues.

The chain combines TRBV29-1 with TRBJ2-5; D is possibly TRBD2 (6 bases). Trimming took 5 bases from V and 4 from J, leaving 14 bases between them. Germline loops: CDR1 SQVTM, CDR2 ANQGSEA. This CDR3 contains 13 residues. The CDR3 loop is CSVSLTGLETQYF. The DNA for the CDR3 is TGCAGCGTTAGTCTTACGGGACTAGAGACCCAGTACTTC.

Regarding this clone: In the same sample, other DNA sequences code for this CDR3. This chain connects TRBV11-2 to TRBJ2-3; 7 bases fit TRBD1. V trimming: 5 bases; J trimming: 4 bases; junction bases outside the gene matches: 3. Germline V gene lookup returns CDR1 SGHAT and CDR2 FQNNGV. The CDR3 length is 13 residues. The CDR3 nucleotides are TGTGCCAGCAGCACGACAGGGCCAGATACGCAGTATTTT. This gives the protein CASSTTGPDTQYF.

The sample holds one count of this clone. The chain joins TRBV5-1 to TRBJ2-7; D perhaps matches TRBD1 (5 bases). With 1 base removed from V and 0 bases from J, the gap between germline ends came to 8 bases. This CDR3 has 14 residues. Germline V gives CDR1 SGHRS, CDR2 YFSETQ. The CDR3 sequence is CASSLRGLSYEQYF. The CDR3 DNA sequence: TGCGCCAGCAGCTTGAGGGGTCTCTCCTACGAGCAGTACTTC.

The sample holds one count of this clone. The chain recombines TRBV4-2 with TRBJ2-5; TRBD2 matches 9 bases. The CDR3 covers 15 residues. The ends lost 0 bases at V and 5 bases at J; junction bases unmatched: 4. Germline V gene data show CDR1 as LGHNA and CDR2 as YNFKEQ. Here the CDR3 reads CASSQDLAGGETQYF. In DNA, the CDR3 is TGTGCCAGCAGCCAAGATCTTGCGGGGGGGGAGACCCAGTACTTC.